The 5 T cell receptor beta chains below come from one sample, sequenced in a study of blood T cell repertoires in COVID-19. Profiled with immunoSEQ multiplex PCR; TCRdb holds only in-frame clones, not every one. The sample has tens of thousands of clones, about 85% seen once. The sequencing input was peripheral blood. These receptors all come from a woman between 50 and 59 years old with COVID-19, enrolled during active disease.

This chain uses TRBV15 with TRBJ1-2; D remains ambiguous. V lost 5 bases and J lost 5, with 12 bases in between. The CDR3 runs to 13 residues. CDR1 and CDR2 from the germline V gene are LNHNV and YYDKDF (reference sequence). The CDR3 region has the DNA TGTGCCACCAGCGACCAGGCAGGATATGGCTACACCTTC. Amino acids: CATSDQAGYGYTF.

This clone was picked up one time. J is TRBJ2-3 and V is TRBV3-1 (or the pseudogene TRBV3-2); 7 bases are shared with TRBD2. This CDR3 spans 15 amino acids. The J segment lost 3 bases and the V segment lost 3 bases, leaving 6 bases of the junction unmatched. CDR1 and CDR2 (germline): LGHDT, YNNKEL (reference sequence). The CDR3 is CASSQLASGTDTQYF. The DNA of the CDR3 is TGTGCCAGCAGCCAGTTGGCTAGCGGAACAGATACGCAGTATTTT.

V and J are TRBV6-4 and TRBJ2-2; TRBD2 is a possible D gene (6 bases). From germline, CDR1 is MRHNA and CDR2 SNTAGT. Trimming took 3 bases from V and 5 from J, leaving 10 bases between them. This CDR3 is 14 amino acids long. The chain's CDR3 is CASSELAGTGELFF. CDR3 DNA: TGTGCCAGCAGTGAATTGGCGGGGACCGGGGAGCTGTTTTTT.

The V and J genes are TRBV28 and TRBJ1-1; D gene unclear. The CDR3 totals 14 residues. CDR1 is MDHEN, CDR2 SYDVKM, per germline. Trimming removed 7 bases from V and 5 bases from J, with 17 bases in between. The CDR3 loop reads CASNDPGIYTEAFF. The CDR3 DNA is TGTGCCAGCAACGACCCGGGGATTTATACTGAAGCTTTCTTT.

In its sample, this clone was seen once. The chain's CDR3 is CASSSLGTGVQPQHF. CDR3 nucleotides: TGTGCCAGCAGCTCCTTGGGGACAGGGGTACAGCCCCAGCATTTT. The chain employs TRBV7-6 and TRBJ1-5, with 10 bases aligning to TRBD1. The CDR3 is 15 amino acids. Looked up from germline, CDR1 is SGHVS and CDR2 is FNYEAQ. V lost 4 bases and J lost 7; bases outside the gene matches: 7.